The text below deals with one T cell receptor beta chain. Its target antigen remains unknown. It has no much larger one-base neighbor in the sample; base qualities were not kept. For sequencing of the TCRbeta CDR3 region, genomic DNA was extracted from the sorted cells. The immunoSEQ Assay was used for sequencing of TCRbeta CDR3 regions. The table was pulled from immuneACCESS by TCRdb, which kept in-frame rearrangements only. Such tables lose some clones; where checked, under half of the loss comes from unresolved V genes, and the rest has no known cause. The sample table contains 66,000 or so clones; only one count was recorded for roughly 90% of them. The ten largest clones take up 2% to 2.5% of the sample. Patients with autoimmune disease history or receiving systemic immunosuppression were excluded from the trial. In every dose cohort, peripheral blood was drawn for TCR sequencing at baseline, cycle 4 day 1, and cycle 7 day 1. The samples were taken from a phase I, first-in-human, multicenter, open-label dose-escalation trial of ivuxolimab. Adults with locally advanced or metastatic head and neck squamous cell, hepatocellular, melanoma or renal cell carcinoma were enrolled in the trial. Before TCR sequencing, CD4+ T cells and CD8+ T cells were sorted from peripheral blood as separate populations.

This sample was included in a study of OX40 agonist ivuxolimab in advanced cancers. About the full investigation: The costimulatory receptor OX40 (CD134) was targeted by ivuxolimab, a fully human IgG2 agonistic monoclonal antibody. The purpose of peripheral TCRbeta sequencing was to test whether ivuxolimab changed TCR sequence diversity and led to clonal T-cell expansion. Intravenous ivuxolimab was administered to patients every 2 weeks at six dose levels: 0.01, 0.1, 0.3, 1.5, 3 and 10 mg/kg. The paper covers the monotherapy dose-escalation part of the phase I ivuxolimab trial, which included N ≈ 57 patients. Partial responses were achieved by three dose-escalation patients, of whom one had hepatocellular carcinoma and two had cutaneous melanoma. Of the approximately 50 dose-escalation patients, hepatocellular carcinoma was present in 19, melanoma in roughly 15, renal cell carcinoma in 9 and head and neck cancer in 9. Patients were allowed to have had prior anti-PD-1, anti-PD-L1 or anti-CTLA-4 therapy, and approximately 40% of the dose-escalation patients had been treated with checkpoint inhibitors. In the dose-escalation cohort, around four fifths of patients were male, and the mean age was roughly 60 years, with a range of 23 to 79. What the authors observed across the whole study: At doses of 0.1 to 3.0 mg/kg, clonal expansion of both CD4+ and CD8+ T cells in blood was seen between baseline and week 6. After ivuxolimab, expanded clones were on average more numerous among CD8+ T cells than among CD4+ T cells. Low levels of normalized T-cell clonal expansion were also seen in some nonresponding patients. Partial responders in the 0.1-3.0 mg/kg groups had among the lowest normalized peripheral clonal expansion, especially among CD8+ T cells. Antigen specificity was not determined for the clonally expanded peripheral T cells.

The CDR3 starts with the cysteine, ends with the phenylalanine, and has 17 residues. Kept here is only the CDR3 DNA, which spans 51 bases and is read in frame from base 1. Via the germline V gene (reference sequence), CDR1 is LNHDA and CDR2 SQIVND. The junction shows trimming of 5 bases on V and 0 bases on J, plus 19 bases between the germline ends. The chain is made from TRBV19 and TRBJ1-1; the best D guess is TRBD1, with 6 bases matching. This TCR was sampled from an adult with an advanced solid tumor such as melanoma, head and neck, liver or kidney cancer. The starting material was CD4+ or CD8+ T cells sorted from blood, obtained in a trial of the OX40 agonist ivuxolimab. The base sequence is TGTGCCAGTAGTGGGGGACCGGGACAATTGTTGAACACTGAAGCTTTCTTT. Translation gives CASSGGPGQLLNTEAFF.